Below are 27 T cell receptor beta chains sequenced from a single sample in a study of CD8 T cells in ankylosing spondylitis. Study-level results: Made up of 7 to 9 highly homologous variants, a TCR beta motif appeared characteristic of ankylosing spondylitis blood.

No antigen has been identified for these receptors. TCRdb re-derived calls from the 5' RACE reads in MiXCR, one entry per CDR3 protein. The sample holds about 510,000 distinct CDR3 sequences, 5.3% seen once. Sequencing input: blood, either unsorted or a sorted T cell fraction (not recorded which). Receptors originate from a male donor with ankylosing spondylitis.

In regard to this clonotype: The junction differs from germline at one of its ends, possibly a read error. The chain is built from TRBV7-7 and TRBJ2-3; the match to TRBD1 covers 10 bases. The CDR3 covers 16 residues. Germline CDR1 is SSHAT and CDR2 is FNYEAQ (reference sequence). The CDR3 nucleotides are TGTGCTAGCAGCTCCCAGTCCGGGACAGGGGCGGGTACGCAGTATTTT. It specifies CASSSQSGTGAGTQYF.

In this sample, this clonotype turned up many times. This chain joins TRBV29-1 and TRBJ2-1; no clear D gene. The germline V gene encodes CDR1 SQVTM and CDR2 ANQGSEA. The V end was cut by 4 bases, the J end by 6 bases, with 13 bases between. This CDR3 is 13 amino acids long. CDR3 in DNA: TGCAGCGTTGTTGAATCGCCCCCCAATGAGCAGTTCTTC. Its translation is CSVVESPPNEQFF.

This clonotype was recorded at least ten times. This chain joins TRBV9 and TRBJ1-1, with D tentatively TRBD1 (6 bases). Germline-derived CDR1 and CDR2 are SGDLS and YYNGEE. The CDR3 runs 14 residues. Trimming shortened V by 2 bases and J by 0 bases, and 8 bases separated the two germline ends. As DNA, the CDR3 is TGTGCCAGCAGCGTCGGGACATTGAACACTGAAGCTTTCTTT. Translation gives CASSVGTLNTEAFF.

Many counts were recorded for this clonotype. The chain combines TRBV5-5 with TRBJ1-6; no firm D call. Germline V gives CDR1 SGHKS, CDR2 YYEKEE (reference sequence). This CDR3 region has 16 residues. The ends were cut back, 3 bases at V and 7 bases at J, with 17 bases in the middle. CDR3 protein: CASSSSRGGSNSPLHF. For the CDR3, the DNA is TGTGCCAGCAGCTCCTCTCGGGGAGGATCGAATTCACCCCTCCACTTT.

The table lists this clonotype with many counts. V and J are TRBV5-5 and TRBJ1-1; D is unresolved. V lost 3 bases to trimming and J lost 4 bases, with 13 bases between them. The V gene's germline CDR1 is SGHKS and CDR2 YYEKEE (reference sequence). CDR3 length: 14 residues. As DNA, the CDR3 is TGTGCCAGCAGCTCCTTGGACTGGAGCACTGAAGCTTTCTTT. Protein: CASSSLDWSTEAFF.

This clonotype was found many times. DNA for the CDR3: TGTGCCAGCAGCCGCGCGGGACAGAGCTCCTACGAGCAGTACTTC. Its translation is CASSRAGQSSYEQYF. The rearrangement links TRBV4-2 to TRBJ2-7; possibly TRBD1 for D (7 bases). Germline CDR1 reads LGHNA; CDR2 reads YNFKEQ. The CDR3 is made up of 15 amino acids. V shed 4 bases and J shed 0 bases, with 13 bases lying between them.

The DNA of the CDR3 is TGTGCCAGCAGTGACGCTGAGGATCTGGGGCCCCAGCATTTT. Translated, it gives CASSDAEDLGPQHF. The rearrangement links TRBV2 to TRBJ1-5; no clear D. With 3 bases removed from V and 9 bases from J, the gap between germline ends came to 15 bases. The germline V gene encodes CDR1 SNHLY and CDR2 FYNNEI. The CDR3 consists of 14 residues.

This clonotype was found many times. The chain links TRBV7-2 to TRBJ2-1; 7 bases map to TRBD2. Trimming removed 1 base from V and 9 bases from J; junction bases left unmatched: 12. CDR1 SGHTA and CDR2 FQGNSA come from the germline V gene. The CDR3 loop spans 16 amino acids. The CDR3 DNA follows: TGTGCCAGCAGCTTAGTTGGGGGGAGGGCCTTCTCTGAGCAGTTCTTC. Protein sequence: CASSLVGGRAFSEQFF.

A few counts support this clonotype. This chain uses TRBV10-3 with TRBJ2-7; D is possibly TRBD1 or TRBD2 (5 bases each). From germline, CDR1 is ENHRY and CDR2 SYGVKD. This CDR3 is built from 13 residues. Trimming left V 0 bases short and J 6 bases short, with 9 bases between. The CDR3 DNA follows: TGTGCCATCAGTGAGTCGGAGGACACCGAGCAGTACTTC. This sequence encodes CAISESEDTEQYF.

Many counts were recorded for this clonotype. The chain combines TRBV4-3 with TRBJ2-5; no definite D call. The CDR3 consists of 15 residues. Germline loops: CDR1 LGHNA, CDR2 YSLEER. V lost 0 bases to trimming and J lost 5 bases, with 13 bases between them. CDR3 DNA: TGCGCCAGCAGCCAAGATCTCGGGTTTCGGGAGACCCAGTACTTC. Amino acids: CASSQDLGFRETQYF.

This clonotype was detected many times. The CDR3 loop reads CATSRDQGVWGYTF. The DNA for the CDR3 is TGTGCCACCAGCAGAGATCAGGGTGTGTGGGGCTACACCTTC. The chain is built from TRBV15 and TRBJ1-2; TRBD1 is a possible D gene (5 bases). This CDR3 has 14 residues. Trimming left V 0 bases short and J 8 bases short, with 13 bases between. CDR1 is LNHNV, CDR2 YYDKDF, per germline (reference sequence).

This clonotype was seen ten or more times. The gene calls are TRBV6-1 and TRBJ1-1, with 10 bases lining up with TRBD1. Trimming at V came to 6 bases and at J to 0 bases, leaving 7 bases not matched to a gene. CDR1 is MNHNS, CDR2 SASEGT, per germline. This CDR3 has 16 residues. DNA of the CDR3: TGTGCCAGCAGATGGACAGGGGGAGGGATGAACACTGAAGCTTTCTTT. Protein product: CASRWTGGGMNTEAFF.

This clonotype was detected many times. Here the CDR3 reads CASSLGPRGPDTQYF. The CDR3 DNA is TGTGCCAGCAGCTTGGGACCCCGAGGGCCAGATACGCAGTATTTT. The chain employs TRBV5-6 and TRBJ2-3; TRBD2 is a possible D gene (5 bases). V dropped 0 bases and J dropped 4 bases, with 12 bases sitting between them. This CDR3 spans 15 amino acids. Germline V gives CDR1 SGHDT, CDR2 YYEEEE.

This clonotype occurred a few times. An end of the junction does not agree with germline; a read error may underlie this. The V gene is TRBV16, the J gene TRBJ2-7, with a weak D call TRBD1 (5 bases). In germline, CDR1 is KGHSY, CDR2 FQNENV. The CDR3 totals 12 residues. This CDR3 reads CASSQSGAEWNF. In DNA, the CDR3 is TGTGCCAGCAGCCAATCTGGGGCAGAATGGAACTTC.

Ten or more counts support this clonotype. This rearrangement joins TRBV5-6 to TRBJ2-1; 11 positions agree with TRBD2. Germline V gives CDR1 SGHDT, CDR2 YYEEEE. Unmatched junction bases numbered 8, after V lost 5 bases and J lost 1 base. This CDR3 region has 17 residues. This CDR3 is CASRVLAGGSSYNEQFF. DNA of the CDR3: TGTGCCAGCAGGGTCCTAGCGGGAGGTTCTTCCTACAATGAGCAGTTCTTC.

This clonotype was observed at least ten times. Here the CDR3 reads CASSFGGGTEAFF. CDR3 DNA: TGTGCCAGCAGTTTTGGGGGGGGCACTGAAGCTTTCTTT. The chain recombines TRBV12-3 or TRBV12-4 with TRBJ1-1; TRBD1 is a possible D gene (5 bases). CDR3 length: 13 residues. V gave up 3 bases and J gave up 4 bases, with 9 bases separating them.

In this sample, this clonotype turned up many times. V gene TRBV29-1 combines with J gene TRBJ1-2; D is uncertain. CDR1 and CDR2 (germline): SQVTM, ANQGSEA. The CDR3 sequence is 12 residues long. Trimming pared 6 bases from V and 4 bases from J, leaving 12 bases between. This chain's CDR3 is CSVGVRGYGYTF. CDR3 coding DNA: TGCAGCGTCGGCGTTCGTGGCTATGGCTACACCTTC.

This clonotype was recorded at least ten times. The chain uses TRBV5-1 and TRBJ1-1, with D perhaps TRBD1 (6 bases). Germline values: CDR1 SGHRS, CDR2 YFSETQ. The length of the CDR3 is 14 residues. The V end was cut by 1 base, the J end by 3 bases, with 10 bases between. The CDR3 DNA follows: TGCGCCAGCAGCTTGTCGGGGGGCCACACTGAAGCTTTCTTT. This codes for CASSLSGGHTEAFF.

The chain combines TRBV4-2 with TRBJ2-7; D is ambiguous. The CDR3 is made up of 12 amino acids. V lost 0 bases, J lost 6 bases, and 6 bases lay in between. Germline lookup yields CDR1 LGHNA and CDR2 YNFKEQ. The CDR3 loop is CASSQDFSEQYF. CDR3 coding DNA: TGTGCCAGCAGCCAAGATTTTTCCGAGCAGTACTTC.

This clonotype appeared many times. This CDR3 reads CASSLWSSGGTTQYF. CDR3 bases: TGTGCCAGCAGCTTATGGTCTAGCGGGGGGACGACCCAGTACTTC. The rearrangement links TRBV11-2 to TRBJ2-5; 11 bases map to TRBD2. The germline V gene encodes CDR1 SGHAT and CDR2 FQNNGV. V was clipped by 2 bases and J by 7 bases; unmatched bases: 6. This CDR3 has 15 amino acids.

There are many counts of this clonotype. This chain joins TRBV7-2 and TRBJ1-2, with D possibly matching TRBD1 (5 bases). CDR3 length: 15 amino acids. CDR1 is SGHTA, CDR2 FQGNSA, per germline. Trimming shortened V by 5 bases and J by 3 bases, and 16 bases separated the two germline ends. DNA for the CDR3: TGTGCCAGCAGCCCTAGACAGACTCTTTACTATGGCTACACCTTC. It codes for CASSPRQTLYYGYTF.

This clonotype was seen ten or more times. CDR3 nucleotide sequence: TGCGCCAGCAGCCAACGGGGAAGAGGCTATAATTCACCCCTCCACTTT. Its translation is CASSQRGRGYNSPLHF. The chain is built from TRBV4-3 and TRBJ1-6; D is undetermined. Trimming left V 2 bases short and J 3 bases short, with 11 bases between. The CDR3 extends over 16 amino acids. Germline V gene data show CDR1 as LGHNA and CDR2 as YSLEER.

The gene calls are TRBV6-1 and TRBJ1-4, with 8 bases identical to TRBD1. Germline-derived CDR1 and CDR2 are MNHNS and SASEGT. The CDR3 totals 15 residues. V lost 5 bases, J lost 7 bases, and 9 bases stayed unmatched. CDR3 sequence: CASSQLRGLSEKLFF. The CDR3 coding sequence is TGTGCCAGCAGTCAACTCAGGGGGCTTAGTGAAAAACTGTTTTTT.

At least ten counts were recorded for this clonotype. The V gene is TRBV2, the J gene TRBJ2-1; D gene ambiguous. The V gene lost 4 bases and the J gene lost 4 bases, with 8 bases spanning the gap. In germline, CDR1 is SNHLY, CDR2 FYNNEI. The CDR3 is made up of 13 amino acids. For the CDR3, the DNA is TGTGCCAGCAGTGGCCTCGCGTACAATGAGCAGTTCTTC. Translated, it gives CASSGLAYNEQFF.

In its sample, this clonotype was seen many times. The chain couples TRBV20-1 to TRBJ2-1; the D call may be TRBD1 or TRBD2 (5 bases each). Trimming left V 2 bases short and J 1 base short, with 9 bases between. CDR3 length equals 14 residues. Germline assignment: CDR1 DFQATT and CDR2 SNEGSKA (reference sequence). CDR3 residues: CSARWDGSYNEQFF. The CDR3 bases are TGCAGTGCTAGATGGGACGGATCCTACAATGAGCAGTTCTTC.

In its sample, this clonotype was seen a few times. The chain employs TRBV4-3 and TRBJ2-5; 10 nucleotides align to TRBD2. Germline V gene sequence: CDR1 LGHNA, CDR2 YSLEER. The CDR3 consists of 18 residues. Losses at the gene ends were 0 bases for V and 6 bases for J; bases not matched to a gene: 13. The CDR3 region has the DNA TGCGCCAGCAGCCAAGATTTACGAAGCGGGGGGGCTATGAAGACCCAGTACTTC. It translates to CASSQDLRSGGAMKTQYF.

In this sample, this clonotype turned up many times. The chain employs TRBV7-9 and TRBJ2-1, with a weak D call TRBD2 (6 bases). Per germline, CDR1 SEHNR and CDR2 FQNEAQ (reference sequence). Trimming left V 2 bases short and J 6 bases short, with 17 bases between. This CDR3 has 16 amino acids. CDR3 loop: CASSLPGVEGSNEQFF. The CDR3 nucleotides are TGTGCCAGCAGCTTACCGGGAGTCGAAGGTTCCAATGAGCAGTTCTTC. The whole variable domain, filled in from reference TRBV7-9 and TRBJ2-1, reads DTGVSQNPRHKITKRGQNVTFRCDPISEHNRLYWYRQTLGQGPEFLTYFQNEAQLEKSRLLSDRFSAERPKGSFSTLEIQRTEQGDSAMYLCASSLPGVEGSNEQFFGPGTRLTVL.